These 26 T cell receptor beta chains share one sample of origin, sequenced in a study of blood T cell repertoires in COVID-19. This table comes from immunoSEQ multiplex PCR, and its TCRdb copy is limited to in-frame clones, with some not included. The repertoire holds around 94,000 clones, with about 88% as singletons. The sequencing sample was made of peripheral blood. These receptor sequences come from a man aged 50-60 years with active or convalescent COVID-19.

This chain uses TRBV10-1 with TRBJ2-2, with 10 bases matching TRBD2. V was clipped by 2 bases and J by 5 bases; unmatched bases: 8. The CDR3 loop spans 17 amino acids. Looked up from germline, CDR1 is WNHNN and CDR2 is SYGVQD (reference sequence). CDR3 sequence (DNA): TGCGCCAGCAGTGAGGGAGAGCGGGGGGGAAGTACCGGGGAGCTGTTTTTT. Its protein is CASSEGERGGSTGELFF.

The chain carries TRBV7-9 and TRBJ2-7, with D perhaps matching TRBD1 (6 bases). The CDR3 sequence is 14 residues long. CDR1 SEHNR and CDR2 FQNEAQ come from the germline V gene (reference sequence). V was pared by 4 bases and J by 7 bases, with 17 bases between. The CDR3 spells CASSSGTRSLEQYF. The CDR3 DNA reads TGTGCCAGCAGCTCCGGGACAAGGTCCTTGGAGCAGTACTTC.

The J gene is TRBJ2-2, the V gene TRBV6-5; D is ambiguous. Trimming removed 2 bases at V and 0 bases at J, with 4 bases between. This CDR3 region has 14 residues. Germline-derived CDR1 and CDR2 are MNHEY and SVGAGI. The CDR3 sequence is CASSYDTNTGELFF. The DNA of the CDR3 is TGTGCCAGCAGTTACGACACGAACACCGGGGAGCTGTTTTTT.

The CDR3 nucleotides read TGTGCCAGCAGTTACCGGGGACTAGCGGTCAATGAGCAGTTCTTC. Its protein product is CASSYRGLAVNEQFF. The chain employs TRBV6-5 and TRBJ2-1; 11 nucleotides line up with TRBD2. Germline V lookup: CDR1 MNHEY, CDR2 SVGAGI. Trimming cost V 2 bases and J 6 bases; bases outside gene matches: 3. This CDR3 region has 15 residues.

This sequence joins TRBV6-5 and TRBJ2-1, with TRBD1 identical over 8 bases. From germline, CDR1 is MNHEY and CDR2 SVGAGI. There are 15 residues in the CDR3. V gave up 4 bases and J gave up 2 bases; unmatched junction bases: 4. The CDR3 region has the DNA TGTGCCAGCAGTTTGGACAGGGCGGCCTACAATGAGCAGTTCTTC. It specifies CASSLDRAAYNEQFF.

This chain connects TRBV19 to TRBJ2-3; 11 nucleotides line up with TRBD2. The V gene's germline CDR1 is LNHDA and CDR2 SQIVND (reference sequence). Trimming removed 5 bases from V and 1 base from J; junction bases left unmatched: 5. This CDR3 is 16 amino acids long. CDR3 in DNA: TGTGCCAGTAGTCCGCTAGCGGGGGGCCGCACAGATACGCAGTATTTT. Residues: CASSPLAGGRTDTQYF.

This rearrangement joins TRBV2 to TRBJ1-2, with D tentatively TRBD1 (5 bases). The V end was cut by 4 bases, the J end by 9 bases, with 9 bases between. This CDR3 has 11 residues. Per the germline V gene, CDR1 is SNHLY and CDR2 is FYNNEI. The CDR3 DNA follows: TGTGCCAGCAGTGGCGACAGCCGCTACACCTTC. Protein: CASSGDSRYTF.

This clone was observed once. The V gene is TRBV6-1, the J gene TRBJ1-2; D uncertain. The CDR3 covers 14 residues. Germline loops: CDR1 MNHNS, CDR2 SASEGT. V dropped 1 base and J dropped 3 bases, with 9 bases sitting between them. CDR3 bases: TGTGCCAGCAGTGAAGGACATCACGACTATGGCTACACCTTC. Residues: CASSEGHHDYGYTF.

The chain joins TRBV19 to TRBJ1-4, with 10 positions matching TRBD1. Germline V gives CDR1 LNHDA, CDR2 SQIVND (reference sequence). This CDR3 spans 15 amino acids. V trimming: 2 bases; J trimming: 9 bases; junction bases outside the gene matches: 6. CDR3 amino acids: CASSIPRGQGKKLFF. The CDR3, as DNA: TGTGCCAGTAGTATACCCCGGGGACAGGGGAAAAAACTGTTTTTT.

V usage is TRBV10-3 and J usage is TRBJ2-3, with unresolved D. V was shortened by 3 bases and J by 3 bases, with 7 bases between the two germline ends. Germline loops: CDR1 ENHRY, CDR2 SYGVKD. The CDR3 contains 13 residues. DNA of the CDR3: TGTGCCATCAGTGACACATCTACAGATACGCAGTATTTT. Protein product: CAISDTSTDTQYF.

The chain carries TRBV10-1 and TRBJ2-1; 10 bases agree with TRBD1. Trimming removed 0 bases from V and 9 bases from J; junction bases left unmatched: 11. The CDR3 has 17 residues. CDR1 is WNHNN and CDR2 is SYGVQD in the germline V gene (reference sequence). This CDR3 reads CASSESRQGARVGEQFF. In DNA, the CDR3 is TGCGCCAGCAGTGAGTCAAGACAGGGGGCGCGGGTGGGTGAGCAGTTCTTC.

The chain links TRBV6-5 to TRBJ2-2; D perhaps matches TRBD2 (6 bases). The V gene's germline CDR1 is MNHEY and CDR2 SVGAGI. The ends were cut back, 8 bases at V and 6 bases at J, with 16 bases in the middle. The CDR3 loop spans 14 amino acids. The chain's CDR3 is CASRSLGRSGELFF. CDR3 bases: TGTGCCAGCCGATCTCTAGGGAGGTCCGGGGAGCTGTTTTTT.

The V and J genes are TRBV6-1 and TRBJ1-2, with 9 bases aligning to TRBD1. From germline, CDR1 is MNHNS and CDR2 SASEGT. This CDR3 region has 16 residues. Losses at the gene ends were 3 bases for V and 1 base for J; bases not matched to a gene: 6. The CDR3 DNA follows: TGTGCCAGCAGTGAGGGGACAGGGAGAATTAACTATGGCTACACCTTC. This sequence encodes CASSEGTGRINYGYTF.

This clone was recorded only once. The chain employs TRBV4-1 and TRBJ1-1; possible D gene TRBD1, 5 bases. V lost 4 bases to trimming and J lost 4 bases, with 10 bases between them. Germline CDR1 reads MGHRA; CDR2 reads YSYEKL. The CDR3 extends over 13 amino acids. CDR3 amino acids: CASSRLGGTEAFF. Written as DNA, the CDR3 is TGCGCCAGCAGCCGCCTGGGGGGCACTGAAGCTTTCTTT.

The chain combines TRBV12-3 or TRBV12-4 with TRBJ2-7, with a weak D call TRBD1 (5 bases). The V gene lost 7 bases and the J gene lost 1 base, with 8 bases spanning the gap. This CDR3 is built from 12 residues. CDR3 nucleotide sequence: TGTGCCAGCAAGGGGTTTTCCTACGAGCAGTACTTC. This gives the protein CASKGFSYEQYF.

This chain joins TRBV27 and TRBJ1-6; 7 bases agree with TRBD1. The germline V gene has CDR1 MNHEY and CDR2 SMNVEV (reference sequence). The CDR3 has 16 amino acids. The ends lost 0 bases at V and 7 bases at J; junction bases unmatched: 6. In nucleotides, the CDR3 is TGTGCCAGCAGTTTATCGAGGGGACAGTTAAATTCACCCCTCCACTTT. The encoded protein is CASSLSRGQLNSPLHF.

In this sample, this clone turned up a few times. The rearrangement uses TRBV6-5 and TRBJ2-3; TRBD1 matches at 9 bases. The CDR3 totals 15 residues. Germline CDR1 reads MNHEY; CDR2 reads SVGAGI. V shed 2 bases and J 4 bases; nucleotides not matched to a gene: 4. As DNA, the CDR3 is TGTGCCAGCAGTTACGACCGGGACAGGGCAGATACGCAGTATTTT. This encodes CASSYDRDRADTQYF.

This clone was counted once. The rearrangement links TRBV5-1 to TRBJ1-4; D is unresolved. The CDR3 has 15 residues. With 0 bases removed from V and 4 bases from J, the gap between germline ends came to 10 bases. Germline CDR1 is SGHRS and CDR2 is YFSETQ. Here the CDR3 reads CASSLDGPDNEKLFF. Here the CDR3 DNA reads TGCGCCAGCAGCTTGGATGGGCCCGATAATGAAAAACTGTTTTTT. Filled out from reference TRBV5-1 and TRBJ1-4, the complete variable domain reads KAGVTQTPRYLIKTRGQQVTLSCSPISGHRSVSWYQQTPGQGLQFLFEYFSETQRNKGNFPGRFSGRQFSNSRSEMNVSTLELGDSALYLCASSLDGPDNEKLFFGSGTQLSVL.

This clone was detected only once. The chain is built from TRBV11-2 and TRBJ1-1; perhaps TRBD1 as D (5 bases). Germline V CDR1 and CDR2: SGHAT, FQNNGV. The CDR3 is 15 residues long. Trimming shortened V by 5 bases and J by 5 bases, and 18 bases separated the two germline ends. The DNA of the CDR3 is TGTGCCAGCAGCCGCCTAGGGATTCGGGGGACTGAAGCTTTCTTT. It specifies CASSRLGIRGTEAFF.

This chain joins TRBV6-1 and TRBJ2-7; 9 bases agree with TRBD1. CDR3 length: 16 residues. Germline V CDR1 and CDR2: MNHNS, SASEGT. V lost 2 bases to trimming and J lost 5 bases; unmatched junction nucleotides: 10. The CDR3 region is CASSEWGQGEWDEQYV. The CDR3 region has the DNA TGTGCCAGCAGTGAATGGGGACAGGGCGAATGGGACGAGCAGTACGTC.

Only one count was recorded for this clone. The CDR3 DNA is TGTGCCAGCAGCCCGGGGGGGGGCTCCTACGAGCAGTACGTC. This codes for CASSPGGGSYEQYV. This chain links TRBV5-4 with TRBJ2-7; TRBD2 aligns across 8 bases. The junction had 3 bases not matched to a gene; V was cut back by 4 bases and J by 0 bases. This CDR3 comprises 14 residues. Germline V lookup: CDR1 SGHNT, CDR2 YYREEE (reference sequence).

J is TRBJ1-6 and V is TRBV27; weak D call: TRBD1 (5 bases). V was trimmed by 1 base and J by 10 bases, leaving 11 bases between them. From germline, CDR1 is MNHEY and CDR2 SMNVEV (reference sequence). The length of the CDR3 is 14 residues. The CDR3 sequence is CASSLWGDGSPLHF. The CDR3 DNA reads as TGTGCCAGCAGTTTATGGGGGGATGGCTCACCCCTCCACTTT.

This clone has just one count. The chain has TRBV28 and TRBJ2-7; 9 bases agree with TRBD1. Per the germline V gene, CDR1 is MDHEN and CDR2 is SYDVKM. The length of the CDR3 is 12 residues. V lost 8 bases and J lost 5; bases outside the gene matches: 4. The CDR3 DNA reads TGTGCCAGCCGGGACAGGGTGGACGAGCAGTACTTC. Its translation is CASRDRVDEQYF. Combining the CDR3 with reference TRBV28 and TRBJ2-7 gives the whole variable domain DVKVTQSSRYLVKRTGEKVFLECVQDMDHENMFWYRQDPGLGLRLIYFSYDVKMKEKGDIPEGYSVSREKKERFSLILESASTNQTSMYLCASRDRVDEQYFGPGTRLTVT.

The rearrangement joins TRBV5-1 to TRBJ2-7; D is ambiguous. Trimming took 5 bases from V and 0 from J, leaving 12 bases between them. Germline CDR1 reads SGHRS; CDR2 reads YFSETQ. The CDR3 totals 14 residues. The CDR3 nucleotides are TGCGCCAGCAGTTCCGACACAAACTCCTACGAGCAGTACGTC. It yields the protein CASSSDTNSYEQYV.

This clone was found many times. The genes are TRBV6-6 and TRBJ1-6, with D uncertain. Per germline, CDR1 MNHNY and CDR2 SVGAGI (reference sequence). With 0 bases removed from V and 5 bases from J, the gap between germline ends came to 5 bases. The CDR3 is 14 amino acids. In nucleotides, the CDR3 is TGTGCCAGCAGTTACTCGGAGGATAATTCACCCCTCCACTTT. Translation: CASSYSEDNSPLHF.

This chain joins TRBV14 and TRBJ2-3, with D perhaps TRBD2 (5 bases). The CDR3 is 16 residues long. V was clipped by 3 bases and J by 0 bases, with 13 bases between them. The germline CDR1 and CDR2 sequences are SGHDN and FVKESK. CDR3 residues: CASSHGRQRSTDTQYF. CDR3 DNA sequence: TGTGCCAGCAGCCATGGACGCCAGCGGAGCACAGATACGCAGTATTTT.